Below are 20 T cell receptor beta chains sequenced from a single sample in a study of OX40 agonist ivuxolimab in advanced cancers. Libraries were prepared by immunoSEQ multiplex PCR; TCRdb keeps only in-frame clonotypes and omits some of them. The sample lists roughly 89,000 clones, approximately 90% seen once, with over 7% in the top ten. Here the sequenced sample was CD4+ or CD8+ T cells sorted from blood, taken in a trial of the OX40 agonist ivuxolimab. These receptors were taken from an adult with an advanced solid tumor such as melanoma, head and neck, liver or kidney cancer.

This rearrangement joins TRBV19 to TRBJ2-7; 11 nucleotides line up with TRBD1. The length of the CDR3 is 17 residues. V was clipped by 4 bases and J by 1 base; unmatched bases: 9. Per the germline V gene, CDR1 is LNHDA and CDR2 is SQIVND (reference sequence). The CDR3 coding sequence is TGTGCCAGTAGTACACGGACAGGGGGCGGTAAGTCCTACGAGCAGTACTTC. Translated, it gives CASSTRTGGGKSYEQYF.

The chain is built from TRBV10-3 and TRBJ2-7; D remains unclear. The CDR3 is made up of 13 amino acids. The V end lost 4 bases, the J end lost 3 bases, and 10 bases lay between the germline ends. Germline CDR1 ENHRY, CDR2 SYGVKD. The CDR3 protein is CAISGVFGYEQYF. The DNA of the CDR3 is TGTGCCATCAGTGGAGTTTTTGGCTACGAGCAGTACTTC.

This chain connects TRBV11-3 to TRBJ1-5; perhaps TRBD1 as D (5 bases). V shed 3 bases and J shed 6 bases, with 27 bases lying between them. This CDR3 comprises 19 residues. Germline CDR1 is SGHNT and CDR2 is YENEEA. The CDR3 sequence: CASSLLAYSGRAFFQPQHF. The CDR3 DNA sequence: TGTGCCAGCAGCTTGTTAGCCTATAGCGGCAGGGCTTTTTTTCAGCCCCAGCATTTT. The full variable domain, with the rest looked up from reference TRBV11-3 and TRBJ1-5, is EAGVVQSPRYKIIEKKQPVAFWCNPISGHNTLYWYLQNLGQGPELLIRYENEEAVDDSQLPKDRFSAERLKGVDSTLKIQPAELGDSAVYLCASSLLAYSGRAFFQPQHFGDGTRLSIL.

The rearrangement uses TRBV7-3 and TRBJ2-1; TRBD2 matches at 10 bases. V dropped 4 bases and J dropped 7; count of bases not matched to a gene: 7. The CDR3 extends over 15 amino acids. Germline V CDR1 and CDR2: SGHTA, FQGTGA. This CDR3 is CASSSPAGGGNEQFF. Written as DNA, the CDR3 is TGTGCCAGCAGCTCACCAGCGGGAGGGGGAAATGAGCAGTTCTTC.

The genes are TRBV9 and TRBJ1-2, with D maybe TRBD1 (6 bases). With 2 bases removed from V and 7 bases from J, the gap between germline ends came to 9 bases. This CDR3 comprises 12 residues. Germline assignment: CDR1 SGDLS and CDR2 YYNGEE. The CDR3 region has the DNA TGTGCCAGCAGCGTCCAGGGGAGTGGCTACACCTTC. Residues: CASSVQGSGYTF. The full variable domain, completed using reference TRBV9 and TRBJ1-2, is DSGVTQTPKHLITATGQRVTLRCSPRSGDLSVYWYQQSLDQGLQFLIQYYNGEERAKGNILERFSAQQFPDLHSELNLSSLELGDSALYFCASSVQGSGYTFGSGTRLTVV.

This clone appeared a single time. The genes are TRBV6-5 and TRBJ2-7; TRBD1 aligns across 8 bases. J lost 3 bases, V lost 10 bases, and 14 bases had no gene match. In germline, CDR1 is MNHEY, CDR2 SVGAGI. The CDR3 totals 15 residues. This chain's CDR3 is CATQGWTGLIYEQYF. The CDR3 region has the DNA TGTGCCACCCAGGGGTGGACAGGGCTGATCTACGAGCAGTACTTC.

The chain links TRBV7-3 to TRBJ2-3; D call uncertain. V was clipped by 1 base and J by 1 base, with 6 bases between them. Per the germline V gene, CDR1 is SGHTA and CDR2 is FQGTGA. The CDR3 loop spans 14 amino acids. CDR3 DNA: TGTGCCAGCAGCTTAAGGGGTGGCACAGATACGCAGTATTTT. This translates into CASSLRGGTDTQYF.

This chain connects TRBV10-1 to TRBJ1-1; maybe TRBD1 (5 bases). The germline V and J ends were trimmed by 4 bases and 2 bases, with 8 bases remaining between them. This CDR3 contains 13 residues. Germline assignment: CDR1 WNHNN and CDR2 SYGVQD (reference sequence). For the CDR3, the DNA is TGCGCCAGCAGTGTGGGGCAAAACACTGAAGCTTTCTTT. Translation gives CASSVGQNTEAFF.

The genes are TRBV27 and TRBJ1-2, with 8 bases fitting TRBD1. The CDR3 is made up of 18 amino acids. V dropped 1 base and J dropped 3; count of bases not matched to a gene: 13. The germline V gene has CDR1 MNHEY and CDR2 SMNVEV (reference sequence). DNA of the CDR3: TGTGCCAGCAGTTTATGGACTCCTACGACAGGGGCACACTATGGCTACACCTTC. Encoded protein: CASSLWTPTTGAHYGYTF.

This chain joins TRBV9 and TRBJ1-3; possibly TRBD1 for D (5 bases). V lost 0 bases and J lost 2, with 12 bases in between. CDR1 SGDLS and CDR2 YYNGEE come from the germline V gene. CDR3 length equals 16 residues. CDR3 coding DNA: TGTGCCAGCAGCGTAGCCGGGGGTGGAACTGGAAACACCATATATTTT. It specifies CASSVAGGGTGNTIYF.

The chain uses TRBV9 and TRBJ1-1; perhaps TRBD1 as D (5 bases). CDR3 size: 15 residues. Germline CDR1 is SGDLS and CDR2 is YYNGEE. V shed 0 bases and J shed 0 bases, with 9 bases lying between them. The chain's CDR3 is CASSVAGHLNTEAFF. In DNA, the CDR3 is TGTGCCAGCAGCGTAGCTGGACACTTGAACACTGAAGCTTTCTTT.

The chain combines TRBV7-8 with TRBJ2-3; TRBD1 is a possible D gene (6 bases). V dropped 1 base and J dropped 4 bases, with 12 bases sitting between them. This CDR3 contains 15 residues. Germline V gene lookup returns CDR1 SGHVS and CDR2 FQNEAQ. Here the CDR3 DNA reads TGTGCCAGCAGCTTAGGAGGTGGGGGCGCAGATACGCAGTATTTT. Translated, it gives CASSLGGGGADTQYF.

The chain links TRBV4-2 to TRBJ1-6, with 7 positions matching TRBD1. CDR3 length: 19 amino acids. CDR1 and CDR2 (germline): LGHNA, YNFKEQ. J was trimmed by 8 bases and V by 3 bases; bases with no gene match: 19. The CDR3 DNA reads TGTGCCAGCAGCCAGGACCAACAGGGGAAAGGCTGGGAGGATTCACCCCTCCACTTT. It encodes CASSQDQQGKGWEDSPLHF.

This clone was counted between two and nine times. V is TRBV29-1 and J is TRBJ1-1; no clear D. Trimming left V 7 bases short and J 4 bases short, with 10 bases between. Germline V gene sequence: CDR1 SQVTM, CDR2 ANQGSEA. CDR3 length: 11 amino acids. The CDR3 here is CSGGGFTEAFF. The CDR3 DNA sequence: TGCAGCGGAGGAGGGTTCACTGAAGCTTTCTTT.

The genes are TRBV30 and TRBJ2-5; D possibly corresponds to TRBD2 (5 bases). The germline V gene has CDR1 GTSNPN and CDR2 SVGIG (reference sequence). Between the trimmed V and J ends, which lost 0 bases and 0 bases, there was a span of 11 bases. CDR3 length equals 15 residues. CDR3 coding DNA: TGTGCCTGGAGTGTAAGTGGGCGGGACCAAGAGACCCAGTACTTC. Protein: CAWSVSGRDQETQYF.

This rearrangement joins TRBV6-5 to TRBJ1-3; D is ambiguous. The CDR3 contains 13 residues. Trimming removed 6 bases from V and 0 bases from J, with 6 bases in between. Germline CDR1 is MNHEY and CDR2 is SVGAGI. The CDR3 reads CASRKGSGNTIYF. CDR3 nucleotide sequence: TGTGCCAGCAGGAAGGGCTCTGGAAACACCATATATTTT.

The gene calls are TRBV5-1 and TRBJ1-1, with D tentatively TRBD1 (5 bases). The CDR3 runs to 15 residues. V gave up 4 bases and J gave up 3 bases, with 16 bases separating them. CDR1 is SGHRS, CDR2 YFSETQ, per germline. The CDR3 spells CASSQKWDVHTEAFF. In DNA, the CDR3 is TGCGCCAGCAGCCAAAAGTGGGACGTACACACTGAAGCTTTCTTT.

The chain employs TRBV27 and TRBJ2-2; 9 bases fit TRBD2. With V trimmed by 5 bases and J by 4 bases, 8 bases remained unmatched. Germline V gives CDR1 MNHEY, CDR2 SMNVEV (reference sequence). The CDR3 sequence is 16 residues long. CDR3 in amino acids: CASSTLASGITGELFF. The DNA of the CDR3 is TGTGCCAGCAGTACTCTCGCTAGCGGGATCACCGGGGAGCTGTTTTTT.

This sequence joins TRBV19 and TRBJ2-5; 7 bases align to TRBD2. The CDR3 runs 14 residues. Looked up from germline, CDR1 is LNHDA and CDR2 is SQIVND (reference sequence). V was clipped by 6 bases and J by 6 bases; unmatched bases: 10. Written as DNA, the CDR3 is TGTGCCAGTAGGTCGGGAGGCCTCCAGAAGACCCAGTACTTC. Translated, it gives CASRSGGLQKTQYF.

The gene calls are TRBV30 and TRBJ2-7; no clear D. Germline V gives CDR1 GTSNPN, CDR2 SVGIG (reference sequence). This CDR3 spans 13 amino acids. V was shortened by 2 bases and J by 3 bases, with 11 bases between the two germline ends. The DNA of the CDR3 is TGTGCCTGGAGTCTTAACCGCTTCTACGAGCAGTACTTC. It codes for CAWSLNRFYEQYF.